This entry concerns a single TCR beta chain. Its specificity is not known. These data are taken from a study of cytomegalovirus exposure and HLA in healthy donors. Study-level background: Drawn from HLA-typed donors, tens of millions of unique TCRs were held in an early data release. Study conclusions and caveats: In an earlier analysis, about 87% or about 30%: the productive usage of most TCR beta V segments. Follow-up analysis later connected one missense variant in DCLRE1C with trimming of TCR beta V- and J-genes.

60 Vbeta and 13 Jbeta primers were used in PCR. Using immunoSEQ multiplex PCR, the repertoire was profiled, and TCRdb retains in-frame clones only, with some absent. The profile covers around 99,000 clones, with nearly 70% appearing a single time and 5.4% taken by the ten largest. Germline values: CDR1 SNHLY, CDR2 FYNNEI. The CDR3 has 11 amino acids. Between the trimmed V and J ends, which lost 4 bases and 6 bases, there was a span of 6 bases. The TCR sequence derives from a woman in her 70s in good health and CMV-seropositive. Sequencing used PBMCs. This chain connects TRBV2 to TRBJ1-2, with D possibly being TRBD1 (5 bases). This CDR3 reads CASSATDGYTF. The DNA for the CDR3 is TGTGCCAGCAGTGCGACAGATGGCTACACCTTC.